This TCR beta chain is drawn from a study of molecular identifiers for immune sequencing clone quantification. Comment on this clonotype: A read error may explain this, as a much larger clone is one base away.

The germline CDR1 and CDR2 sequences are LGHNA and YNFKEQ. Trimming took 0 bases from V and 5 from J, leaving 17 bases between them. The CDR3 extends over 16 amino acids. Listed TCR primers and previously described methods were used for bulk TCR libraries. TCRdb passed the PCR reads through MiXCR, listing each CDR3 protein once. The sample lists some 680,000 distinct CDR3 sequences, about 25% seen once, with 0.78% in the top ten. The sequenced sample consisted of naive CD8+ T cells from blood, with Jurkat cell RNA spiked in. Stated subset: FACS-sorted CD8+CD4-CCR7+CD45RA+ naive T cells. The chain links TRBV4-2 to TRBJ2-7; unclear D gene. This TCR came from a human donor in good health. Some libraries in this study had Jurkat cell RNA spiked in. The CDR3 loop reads CASSQDPEAPYHEQYF. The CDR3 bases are TGTGCCAGCAGCCAAGATCCCGAGGCCCCCTACCACGAGCAGTACTTC.